One and the same sample provided the 22 T cell receptor beta chains below, sequenced in a study of blood T cell repertoires in COVID-19. The protocol was immunoSEQ multiplex PCR, while the TCRdb copy is restricted to in-frame clones and leaves out a portion. Among about 250,000 clones, over 75% were seen once, and the ten largest hold 9.1%. Sequencing input: PBMCs or T cells enriched from blood (not recorded which). The receptors were sampled from a woman aged 50 to 65 with acute COVID-19.

This clone was seen a few times. Here the CDR3 reads CASSPNDRNYGYTF. The CDR3, as DNA: TGTGCCAGCTCGCCTAATGACAGGAACTATGGCTACACCTTC. This chain connects TRBV18 to TRBJ1-2; tentative D call: TRBD1 (6 bases). The CDR3 covers 14 residues. The V and J ends lost 6 bases and 2 bases respectively, with 13 bases between them. Germline V gene lookup returns CDR1 KGHSH and CDR2 LQKENI.

This chain connects TRBV10-1 to TRBJ1-1, with 8 bases that match TRBD1. The CDR3 sequence is 13 residues long. Germline V gene sequence: CDR1 WNHNN, CDR2 SYGVQD (reference sequence). V was clipped by 2 bases and J by 4 bases; unmatched bases: 0. The CDR3 sequence: CASSETGGTEAFF. The CDR3 bases are TGCGCCAGCAGTGAGACAGGGGGCACTGAAGCTTTCTTT.

The chain recombines TRBV7-9 with TRBJ1-1, with D possibly TRBD1 on 5 matching bases. From germline, CDR1 is SEHNR and CDR2 FQNEAQ (reference sequence). V lost 10 bases and J 2 bases, leaving 17 bases between the germline ends. The CDR3 has 14 amino acids. The DNA for the CDR3 is TGTGCCACTAAGCTGGGGCAGGGTAACACTGAAGCTTTCTTT. Its protein product is CATKLGQGNTEAFF. Drawing the rest from reference TRBV7-9 and TRBJ1-1, the complete variable domain is DTGVSQNPRHKITKRGQNVTFRCDPISEHNRLYWYRQTLGQGPEFLTYFQNEAQLEKSRLLSDRFSAERPKGSFSTLEIQRTEQGDSAMYLCATKLGQGNTEAFFGQGTRLTVV.

This clone was seen a few times. The J gene is TRBJ1-5, the V gene TRBV2; D may be TRBD1 (6 bases). Germline CDR1 and CDR2: SNHLY and FYNNEI. The germline V and J ends were trimmed by 5 bases and 7 bases, with 15 bases remaining between them. This CDR3 region has 14 residues. The CDR3 nucleotides read TGTGCCAGCAGTCCTACCGCGGGGGGCCAGCCCCAGCATTTT. The encoded protein is CASSPTAGGQPQHF.

The chain recombines TRBV12-5 with TRBJ2-1; D not certain. The length of the CDR3 is 13 residues. Germline lookup yields CDR1 LGHNT and CDR2 FRNRAP. V gave up 4 bases and J gave up 8 bases, with 12 bases separating them. The CDR3 loop reads CASGYRNGYEQFF. The CDR3 bases are TGTGCTAGTGGTTACCGGAACGGGTATGAGCAGTTCTTC.

This clone has a single count. The J gene is TRBJ1-1, the V gene TRBV18, with 7 bases identical to TRBD1. CDR3 length: 13 residues. Germline assignment: CDR1 KGHSH and CDR2 LQKENI. With V trimmed by 5 bases and J by 7 bases, 7 bases remained unmatched. This chain's CDR3 is CASSAGQRVEAFF. In nucleotides, the CDR3 is TGTGCCAGCTCAGCGGGACAGCGTGTTGAAGCTTTCTTT.

This chain links TRBV13 with TRBJ2-1; TRBD2 is a possible D gene (5 bases). The CDR3 has 18 amino acids. Germline V lookup: CDR1 PRHDT, CDR2 FYEKMQ (reference sequence). V was trimmed by 0 bases and J by 0 bases, leaving 15 bases between them. The CDR3, as DNA: TGTGCCAGCAGCTTAGGCAGGAAAACGGGGAGCTCCTACAATGAGCAGTTCTTC. This sequence encodes CASSLGRKTGSSYNEQFF.

This clone was counted between two and nine times. The chain carries TRBV7-9 and TRBJ1-2; 12 bases match TRBD1. CDR3 length: 15 amino acids. CDR1 SEHNR and CDR2 FQNEAQ come from the germline V gene (reference sequence). V shed 3 bases, J shed 6 bases, and the junction held 5 bases outside the gene matches. The CDR3 DNA reads as TGTGCCAGCAGCTTCGGGACAGGGGGCGGGGATGGCTACACCTTC. Translating gives CASSFGTGGGDGYTF.

The chain is built from TRBV15 and TRBJ1-4; D not resolved. Deletions cut 1 base from V and 0 bases from J, with 6 bases between. Germline-derived CDR1 and CDR2 are LNHNV and YYDKDF (reference sequence). The CDR3 consists of 15 residues. The CDR3 region has the DNA TGTGCCACCAGCAGAGTGCAGTCAACTAATGAAAAACTGTTTTTT. Translated: CATSRVQSTNEKLFF.

V usage is TRBV5-1 and J usage is TRBJ1-5; TRBD1 matches at 7 bases. Per germline, CDR1 SGHRS and CDR2 YFSETQ. This CDR3 has 16 amino acids. The V and J ends lost 0 bases and 6 bases, in that order; junction bases with no gene match: 9. The DNA for the CDR3 is TGCGCCAGCAGCTTGGGGTTAAGGGGGCAGGGTCAGCCCCAGCATTTT. Residues: CASSLGLRGQGQPQHF.

The rearrangement links TRBV19 to TRBJ1-1; D gene unclear. The V gene lost 8 bases and the J gene lost 1 base, with 8 bases spanning the gap. The CDR3 runs to 12 residues. Germline CDR1 reads LNHDA; CDR2 reads SQIVND (reference sequence). The DNA for the CDR3 is TGTGCCAGTGACGGGAAGAACACTGAAGCTTTCTTT. This sequence encodes CASDGKNTEAFF.

The V gene is TRBV12-3 or TRBV12-4, the J gene TRBJ1-3; D is ambiguous. CDR3 length: 13 residues. V shed 5 bases and J shed 0 bases, with 5 bases lying between them. CDR3 sequence (DNA): TGTGCCAGCAGTGAGTACTCTGGAAACACCATATATTTT. This encodes CASSEYSGNTIYF.

This clone has only a few counts. This chain links TRBV4-3 with TRBJ1-5, with D perhaps TRBD1 (6 bases). The CDR3 covers 15 residues. V was pared by 1 base and J by 9 bases, with 16 bases between. Germline V gene sequence: CDR1 LGHNA, CDR2 YSLEER. The CDR3: CASSQGRGGPGPQHF. The CDR3 DNA reads TGCGCCAGCAGCCAAGGAAGGGGGGGGCCTGGGCCCCAGCATTTT.

This clone showed up just a few times. The chain uses TRBV5-1 and TRBJ1-5; TRBD1 might be the D (6 bases). The CDR3 is 15 residues long. Germline CDR1 SGHRS, CDR2 YFSETQ. Trimming left V 4 bases short and J 5 bases short, with 16 bases between. CDR3 in amino acids: CASSQGGGIDQPQHF. In DNA form, the CDR3 reads TGCGCCAGCAGCCAAGGGGGGGGAATCGATCAGCCCCAGCATTTT.

This chain uses TRBV27 with TRBJ1-5, with D possibly matching TRBD1 (5 bases). V lost 6 bases, J lost 2 bases, and 5 bases lay in between. Germline V CDR1 and CDR2: MNHEY, SMNVEV (reference sequence). The length of the CDR3 is 12 residues. CDR3 loop: CASRQGNQPQHF. As DNA, the CDR3 is TGTGCCAGCAGACAGGGCAATCAGCCCCAGCATTTT.

A note on this clone: A read error may account for a junction end that differs from germline. Other nucleotide sequences from this sample produce the same CDR3. This chain connects TRBV6-5 to TRBJ2-3, with 14 bases identical to TRBD2. This CDR3 is 13 amino acids long. Germline CDR1 MNHEY, CDR2 SVGAGI. For the CDR3, the DNA is TGTGCCAGCACGGGACTAGCGGGGGATACGCAATATTTT. It yields the protein CASTGLAGDTQYF.

This clone has only a few counts. The chain joins TRBV30 to TRBJ1-6; no clear D. The CDR3 runs to 14 residues. Germline CDR1 GTSNPN, CDR2 SVGIG (reference sequence). Trimming removed 0 bases from V and 3 bases from J, with 6 bases in between. As DNA, the CDR3 is TGTGCCTGGAGTGTAGCAGGCTATAATTCACCCCTCCACTTT. It codes for CAWSVAGYNSPLHF.

As to this clone: The sample has other DNA sequences that encode this CDR3 too. The V gene is TRBV12-3 or TRBV12-4, the J gene TRBJ2-3; no clear D. The CDR3 runs to 12 residues. Trimming shortened V by 4 bases and J by 1 base, and 3 bases separated the two germline ends. The CDR3 is CASSSGTDTQYF. The CDR3 DNA reads TGTGCCAGCAGTTCCGGCACAGATACGCAGTATTTT.

V and J are TRBV5-1 and TRBJ2-5; 14 bases are shared with TRBD2. The germline CDR1 and CDR2 sequences are SGHRS and YFSETQ. The V gene end was trimmed by 5 bases and the J gene end by 0 bases; junction bases not matched to a gene: 9. CDR3 length: 18 residues. The CDR3 DNA is TGCGCCAGCAGGATTCCGACTAGCGGGGGGGCGTACCAAGAGACCCAGTACTTC. Protein product: CASRIPTSGGAYQETQYF.

The rearrangement links TRBV30 to TRBJ1-2; the match to TRBD1 covers 8 bases. CDR1 is GTSNPN and CDR2 is SVGIG in the germline V gene (reference sequence). V shed 3 bases, J shed 5 bases, and the junction held 8 bases outside the gene matches. The CDR3 is made up of 14 amino acids. The CDR3 loop is CAWSTRTGSYGYTF. In DNA form, the CDR3 reads TGTGCCTGGAGCACCCGGACAGGGTCGTATGGCTACACCTTC. The full variable domain, its missing parts supplied by reference TRBV30 and TRBJ1-2, is SQTIHQWPATLVQPVGSPLSLECTVEGTSNPNLYWYRQAAGRGLQLLFYSVGIGQISSEVPQNLSASRPQDRQFILSSKKLLLSDSGFYLCAWSTRTGSYGYTFGSGTRLTVV.

The chain is built from TRBV7-2 and TRBJ1-3, with D possibly matching TRBD1 (6 bases). The CDR3 extends over 15 amino acids. Germline V gene lookup returns CDR1 SGHTA and CDR2 FQGNSA. Trimming took off 3 bases at V and 2 bases at J, with 11 bases between the two ends. CDR3 nucleotides: TGTGCCAGCAGCTTGGGGCAGGGGACTGGAAACACCATATATTTT. Its protein is CASSLGQGTGNTIYF.

The chain is built from TRBV21-1 and TRBJ2-5; the table names TRBD1, a call not compared with the DNA. TRBV21-1 has pseudogene status. The CDR3 sequence is 15 residues long. CDR3 loop: CASSDSTGIQETQYF. CDR3 in DNA: TGTGCCAGCAGCGACTCGACAGGGATCCAAGAGACCCAGTACTTC.